Listed below are T cell receptor beta chains from one sample, sequenced in a study of sequential checkpoint blockade in melanoma. TCRdb keeps only in-frame clones here, not all; method: immunoSEQ multiplex PCR. The data contain around 9,700 clones, 50% to 65% of them singletons. The source was CD8+ T cells sorted from blood (inferred from file names), collected from a patient given nivolumab and ipilimumab in sequence. These receptors came from a human donor with melanoma. Both conserved end residues are part of each CDR3. Each record gives: D gene, clone size, V gene, J gene, CDR3 protein, CDR3 DNA. The D gene is left open where the match is weak. Only some rows state a clone size, as once, few, many or a class for expanded clones.

D: TRBD2; size: .; V: TRBV7-2; J: TRBJ2-7; CDR3: CASNSGLAQEEQYF; DNA: TGTGCCAGCAATTCGGGACTAGCCCAGGAAGAGCAGTACTTC
D: TRBD2; size: few; V: TRBV4-1; J: TRBJ2-1; CDR3: CASSQDLAGGPGNEQFF; DNA: TGCGCCAGCAGCCAAGATCTAGCGGGAGGGCCGGGGAATGAGCAGTTCTTC
D: TRBD1; size: .; V: TRBV28; J: TRBJ2-1; CDR3: CASSSMGQGGQGQFF; DNA: TGTGCCAGCAGTTCAATGGGACAGGGGGGACAAGGGCAGTTCTTC
D: .; size: few; V: TRBV19; J: TRBJ2-7; CDR3: CASSPTTAGPSYEQYF; DNA: TGTGCCAGTAGTCCGACTACAGCGGGCCCATCCTACGAGCAGTACTTC
D: TRBD1; size: few; V: TRBV11-2; J: TRBJ2-1; CDR3: CASSLGTGSYNEQFF; DNA: TGTGCCAGCAGCTTAGGGACAGGCTCCTACAATGAGCAGTTCTTC
D: TRBD2; size: .; V: TRBV7-6; J: TRBJ2-1; CDR3: CASSFQAGAVEQFF; DNA: TGTGCCAGCAGCTTCCAAGCGGGAGCCGTTGAGCAGTTCTTC
D: TRBD2; size: .; V: TRBV27; J: TRBJ2-1; CDR3: CASSIVAGAGLYNEQFF; DNA: TGTGCCAGCAGTATTGTAGCGGGAGCGGGCCTTTACAATGAGCAGTTCTTC
D: .; size: .; V: TRBV7-8; J: TRBJ2-3; CDR3: CASSPARTAYTDAQYF; DNA: TGTGCCAGCAGCCCCGCCCGGACAGCCTACACAGATGCGCAGTATTTT
D: .; size: .; V: TRBV5-6; J: TRBJ2-2; CDR3: CASSSVAGELFF; DNA: TGTGCCAGCAGTTCCGTAGCCGGGGAGCTGTTTTTT
D: .; size: .; V: TRBV5-1; J: TRBJ2-7; CDR3: CASSSGHHYEQYF; DNA: TGCGCCAGCAGCTCGGGACACCACTACGAGCAGTACTTC
D: TRBD2; size: few; V: TRBV7-2; J: TRBJ2-7; CDR3: CASSWGGSSYEQYF; DNA: TGTGCCAGCAGCTGGGGGGGTAGCTCCTACGAGCAGTACTTC
D: .; size: .; V: TRBV27; J: TRBJ2-1; CDR3: CASSLGQYNEQFF; DNA: TGTGCCAGCAGTTTAGGGCAGTACAATGAGCAGTTCTTC